One sample yielded the 23 T cell receptor beta chains listed below, sequenced in a study of CD8+ T cells in alopecia areata (dated by TCRdb to between 2018 and 2020). In the paper's terms, the time point label means: baseline before oral tofacitinib. Library preparation used the immunoSEQ multiplex PCR assay. For TCR sequencing, RNA was extracted from every sample and reverse transcribed into cDNA to serve as template. TCRdb took over this immuneACCESS table, retaining in-frame rearrangements with V and J assigned. Such tables are incomplete; in checked studies, under half of the missing clones stem from an unresolved V gene, and the remainder is unexplained. The sample contains about 180,000 clones, over 55% of them found a single time. Of the sample, 1.5% to 2% is held by the ten largest clones. The sequences come from CD4+ T cells sorted from blood, collected at week 0. These receptors originate from a human donor with alopecia areata.

J is TRBJ2-5 and V is TRBV6-5; D is uncertain. Germline-derived CDR1 and CDR2 are MNHEY and SVGAGI. Trimming removed 5 bases from V and 1 base from J, with 8 bases in between. The CDR3 runs to 13 residues. The CDR3 DNA follows: TGTGCCAGCAGTCCACAAGTCCAAGAGACCCAGTACTTC. The encoded protein is CASSPQVQETQYF.

The V and J genes are TRBV27 and TRBJ1-1; no clear D. This CDR3 spans 16 amino acids. CDR1 MNHEY and CDR2 SMNVEV come from the germline V gene (reference sequence). The V gene lost 1 base and the J gene lost 0 bases, with 12 bases spanning the gap. Written as DNA, the CDR3 is TGTGCCAGCAGTTTATTAGGTCCGATTTTGAACACTGAAGCTTTCTTT. This sequence encodes CASSLLGPILNTEAFF.

This chain links TRBV9 with TRBJ1-5, with TRBD1 as a possible D gene (5 bases). The V end lost 2 bases, the J end lost 5 bases, and 11 bases lay between the germline ends. This CDR3 has 14 residues. Germline V gene data show CDR1 as SGDLS and CDR2 as YYNGEE. Here the CDR3 DNA reads TGTGCCAGCAGCGTTTCAGGGACTGATCAGCCCCAGCATTTT. Translation gives CASSVSGTDQPQHF.

CDR3 amino acids: CASSHSYEQYF. CDR3 nucleotides: TGTGCCAGCAGCCATTCCTACGAGCAGTACTTC. The chain recombines TRBV7-9 with TRBJ2-7; D not resolved. Germline CDR1 is SEHNR and CDR2 is FQNEAQ (reference sequence). V lost 5 bases and J lost 1, with 3 bases in between. The CDR3 contains 11 residues. Filled out from reference TRBV7-9 and TRBJ2-7, the complete variable domain reads DTGVSQNPRHKITKRGQNVTFRCDPISEHNRLYWYRQTLGQGPEFLTYFQNEAQLEKSRLLSDRFSAERPKGSFSTLEIQRTEQGDSAMYLCASSHSYEQYFGPGTRLTVT.

The chain recombines TRBV25-1 with TRBJ1-2; D gene unclear. CDR1 MGHDK and CDR2 SYGVNS come from the germline V gene. The CDR3 is 15 residues long. Between the trimmed V and J ends, which lost 3 bases and 2 bases, there was a span of 13 bases. CDR3 bases: TGTGCCAGCAGTGACCCCTCCGGAGAGAACTATGGCTACACCTTC. Its protein is CASSDPSGENYGYTF.

This chain uses TRBV30 with TRBJ1-6; D might be TRBD1 (6 bases). The CDR3 is 15 residues long. CDR1 and CDR2 from the germline V gene are GTSNPN and SVGIG (reference sequence). Deletions cut 4 bases from V and 5 bases from J, with 15 bases between. The CDR3 reads CAWTLLGQNNSPLHF. The CDR3 DNA is TGTGCCTGGACCCTTCTCGGACAGAATAATTCACCCCTCCACTTT.

This clone turned up a few times. The chain carries TRBV29-1 and TRBJ1-2; no definite D call. V shed 4 bases and J shed 6 bases, with 9 bases lying between them. Looked up from germline, CDR1 is SQVTM and CDR2 is ANQGSEA. The CDR3 has 11 residues. In DNA form, the CDR3 reads TGCAGCGTTGTTCGGGCCGATGGCTACACCTTC. Translated: CSVVRADGYTF. Together with reference TRBV29-1 and TRBJ1-2, the CDR3 gives the full variable domain: SAVISQKPSRDICQRGTSLTIQCQVDSQVTMMFWYRQQPGQSLTLIATANQGSEATYESGFVIDKFPISRPNLTFSTLTVSNMSPEDSSIYLCSVVRADGYTFGSGTRLTVV.

The table lists this clone with a few counts. The chain recombines TRBV6-1 with TRBJ1-2; no clear D gene. CDR1 MNHNS and CDR2 SASEGT come from the germline V gene. CDR3 length equals 11 residues. Between the trimmed V and J ends, which lost 7 bases and 3 bases, there was a span of 6 bases. The CDR3 DNA reads TGTGCCAGCATCTTGGACTATGGCTACACCTTC. It specifies CASILDYGYTF.

The chain uses TRBV7-8 and TRBJ2-3, with D maybe TRBD2 (6 bases). The germline V gene encodes CDR1 SGHVS and CDR2 FQNEAQ. Trimming took 7 bases from V and 1 from J, leaving 15 bases between them. The CDR3 totals 15 residues. The CDR3 loop reads CASTPLTGGTDTQYF. The CDR3 region has the DNA TGTGCCAGCACCCCCCTGACGGGAGGCACAGATACGCAGTATTTT.

V is TRBV14 and J is TRBJ2-5; possibly TRBD2 for D (5 bases). This CDR3 spans 15 amino acids. V shed 4 bases and J shed 5 bases, with 17 bases lying between them. Looked up from germline, CDR1 is SGHDN and CDR2 is FVKESK. This chain's CDR3 is CASSRALGVWETQYF. CDR3 nucleotides: TGTGCCAGCAGCCGCGCTCTCGGGGTTTGGGAGACCCAGTACTTC.

The V gene is TRBV5-6, the J gene TRBJ2-2; the D is unclear. CDR1 is SGHDT and CDR2 is YYEEEE in the germline V gene. CDR3 length: 16 residues. Trimming shortened V by 0 bases and J by 0 bases, and 9 bases separated the two germline ends. This chain's CDR3 is CASSLAPGSNTGELFF. In DNA form, the CDR3 reads TGTGCCAGCAGCTTGGCCCCTGGATCGAACACCGGGGAGCTGTTTTTT.

The gene calls are TRBV29-1 and TRBJ1-2; 9 nucleotides line up with TRBD1. From germline, CDR1 is SQVTM and CDR2 ANQGSEA. This CDR3 is built from 14 residues. V shed 5 bases, J shed 8 bases, and the junction held 12 bases outside the gene matches. The CDR3 DNA reads as TGCAGCGTTACCCCGGGACAGGGAGTTTCGGGCTACACCTTC. It yields the protein CSVTPGQGVSGYTF. Full variable domain (missing parts from reference TRBV29-1 and TRBJ1-2): SAVISQKPSRDICQRGTSLTIQCQVDSQVTMMFWYRQQPGQSLTLIATANQGSEATYESGFVIDKFPISRPNLTFSTLTVSNMSPEDSSIYLCSVTPGQGVSGYTFGSGTRLTVV.

The rearrangement links TRBV10-3 to TRBJ2-7; D is possibly TRBD1 (5 bases). The CDR3 has 13 amino acids. CDR1 and CDR2 (germline): ENHRY, SYGVKD. Trimming took off 6 bases at V and 7 bases at J, with 16 bases between the two ends. This CDR3 is CAISVTAGREQYF. The DNA for the CDR3 is TGTGCCATCAGCGTTACGGCAGGGCGGGAGCAGTACTTC.

This clone has a handful of counts. This sequence joins TRBV5-1 and TRBJ2-1; D may be TRBD1 (6 bases). Trimming stripped 2 bases from V and 7 bases from J, with 19 bases between. From germline, CDR1 is SGHRS and CDR2 YFSETQ. The CDR3 contains 16 residues. This CDR3 is CASSFPDRKSWNEQFF. The CDR3 nucleotides are TGCGCCAGCAGCTTCCCCGACAGGAAATCGTGGAATGAGCAGTTCTTC.

CDR3 DNA sequence: TGCAGCGCCCGACAGGGGCCTGAAGCTTTCTTT. Residues: CSARQGPEAFF. The J gene is TRBJ1-1, the V gene TRBV29-1, with 8 bases aligning to TRBD1. The CDR3 runs 11 residues. Germline values: CDR1 SQVTM, CDR2 ANQGSEA. Trimming at V came to 7 bases and at J to 6 bases, leaving 4 bases not matched to a gene.

This chain joins TRBV29-1 and TRBJ1-2, with TRBD1 as a possible D gene (5 bases). This CDR3 comprises 12 residues. Germline CDR1 SQVTM, CDR2 ANQGSEA. V was clipped by 7 bases and J by 10 bases, with 19 bases between them. The CDR3 loop reads CSATLGQANYTF. Here the CDR3 DNA reads TGCAGCGCTACCTTGGGGCAGGCCAACTACACCTTC.

The V gene is TRBV29-1, the J gene TRBJ2-2, with D possibly TRBD1 on 6 matching bases. V was shortened by 7 bases and J by 2 bases, with 17 bases between the two germline ends. This CDR3 is 15 amino acids long. Germline loops: CDR1 SQVTM, CDR2 ANQGSEA. In nucleotides, the CDR3 is TGCAGCGCCCTACAGGGTCCGTCTAACACCGGGGAGCTGTTTTTT. Translated, it gives CSALQGPSNTGELFF.

This clone showed up just a few times. The V call is TRBV29-1, the J call TRBJ2-1, with unresolved D. Deletions cut 5 bases from V and 7 bases from J, with 9 bases between. The CDR3 is 11 amino acids. The germline CDR1 and CDR2 sequences are SQVTM and ANQGSEA. CDR3 in amino acids: CSVMNDNEQFF. For the CDR3, the DNA is TGCAGCGTTATGAATGATAATGAGCAGTTCTTC.

The rearrangement uses TRBV9 and TRBJ2-4; no definite D call. The CDR3 extends over 14 amino acids. From germline, CDR1 is SGDLS and CDR2 YYNGEE. V lost 0 bases, J lost 6 bases, and 10 bases lay in between. The CDR3 region has the DNA TGTGCCAGCAGCGTAGGGGCTAGTACAAACATTCAGTACTTC. Its translation is CASSVGASTNIQYF.

The chain recombines TRBV25-1 with TRBJ2-5, with D uncertain. The length of the CDR3 is 13 residues. Trimming shortened V by 6 bases and J by 0 bases, and 8 bases separated the two germline ends. CDR1 is MGHDK and CDR2 is SYGVNS in the germline V gene. CDR3 in DNA: TGTGCCAGCAGATCACCCGACCAAGAGACCCAGTACTTC. Amino acid sequence: CASRSPDQETQYF.

The genes are TRBV29-1 and TRBJ2-3, with D unresolved. Germline CDR1 and CDR2: SQVTM and ANQGSEA. The V gene lost 8 bases and the J gene lost 0 bases, with 3 bases spanning the gap. The CDR3 is 10 amino acids. The CDR3: CSPSTDTQYF. The CDR3 coding sequence is TGCAGCCCCAGCACAGATACGCAGTATTTT.

The chain joins TRBV30 to TRBJ1-6, with TRBD1 matching over 10 bases. The CDR3 is made up of 13 amino acids. Germline V gives CDR1 GTSNPN, CDR2 SVGIG (reference sequence). With 7 bases clipped from V and 9 bases from J, the junction kept 6 bases outside the gene matches. The DNA of the CDR3 is TGTGCCTTAGCTGGACAGGGGGGTTCACCCCTCCACTTT. It yields the protein CALAGQGGSPLHF.

Notes on this clone: This specimen includes other DNA sequences encoding the same CDR3. The chain uses TRBV15 and TRBJ1-5; D remains ambiguous. V lost 0 bases and J 4 bases, leaving 4 bases between the germline ends. The CDR3 sequence is 13 residues long. The germline V gene has CDR1 LNHNV and CDR2 YYDKDF (reference sequence). In DNA form, the CDR3 reads TGTGCCACCAGCAGAGATCGAAATCAGCCCCAGCATTTT. Protein: CATSRDRNQPQHF.